A selection of T cell receptor beta chains follows, all from one sample in a study of cytomegalovirus exposure and HLA in healthy donors. The repertoire was sequenced with immunoSEQ multiplex PCR; TCRdb's copy has only in-frame clones and lacks some. This table holds 65,000 or so clones, almost 80% found once. The specimen sequenced was PBMCs. The receptors were gathered from a girl aged 5 to 17 in good health and CMV-seropositive. Both conserved end residues are part of each CDR3. Each record gives: J gene, CDR3 length, D gene, clone size, V gene, CDR3 DNA, CDR3 protein. D genes are given only for firm matches. Only some rows state a clone size, as once, few, many or a class for expanded clones.

TRBJ2-3	14	TRBD2	NA	TRBV30	TGTGCCTGGAGAGAAGCGGGACGCACAGATACGCAGTATTTT	CAWREAGRTDTQYF
TRBJ1-2	16	TRBD1	NA	TRBV4-1	TGCGCCAGCAGCCACGAGGGACAGGGAGCTAACTATGGCTACACCTTC	CASSHEGQGANYGYTF
TRBJ1-2	13	TRBD1	NA	TRBV2	TGTGCCAGCAGGGCTGGACAGGGTCGGGGCTACACCTTC	CASRAGQGRGYTF
TRBJ2-6	16	NA	NA	TRBV6-4	TGTGCCAGCACGCCAGGGGGGAACTCTGGGGCCAACGTCCTGACTTTC	CASTPGGNSGANVLTF
TRBJ2-1	15	TRBD1	NA	TRBV28	TGTGCCAGCAGTCGAGTCCGGGACAGGGACAATGAGCAGTTCTTC	CASSRVRDRDNEQFF
TRBJ1-2	15	TRBD1	NA	TRBV30	TGTGCCTGGAGCGATCCAAACAGGGGCCTCTATGGCTACACCTTC	CAWSDPNRGLYGYTF
TRBJ1-2	11	NA	few	TRBV2	TGTGCCAGCACCCAGGTGGCTGGCTACACCTTC	CASTQVAGYTF
TRBJ1-1	12	TRBD1	NA	TRBV29-1	TGCAGCGGCACAGGGGGGGCCACTGAAGCTTTCTTT	CSGTGGATEAFF
TRBJ2-1	16	NA	NA	TRBV9	TGTGCCAGCAGCGTTAGCGGAGGGAGCAACTACAATGAGCAGTTCTTC	CASSVSGGSNYNEQFF
TRBJ2-7	13	TRBD1	NA	TRBV10-3	TGTGCCATCAGCAGGACAGGGTCTTACGAGCAGTACTTC	CAISRTGSYEQYF
TRBJ2-1	13	TRBD1	once	TRBV5-1	TGCGCCAGCAGACAAGGGACAGGCAATGAGCAGTTCTTC	CASRQGTGNEQFF
TRBJ1-2	14	NA	few	TRBV7-6	TGTGCCAGCAGCTTCAAAGACACAAACTATGGCTACACCTTC	CASSFKDTNYGYTF
TRBJ1-4	17	NA	NA	TRBV7-2	TGTGCCAGCAGCTCCCAGGGTGCGGGGTCAACTAATGAAAAACTGTTTTTT	CASSSQGAGSTNEKLFF
TRBJ1-1	14	TRBD1	NA	TRBV7-9	TGTGCCAGCAGCCAGGGACAGTTTAACACTGAAGCTTTCTTT	CASSQGQFNTEAFF
TRBJ2-2	13	NA	NA	TRBV5-4	TGTGCCAGCAGAGGCCAGGGGACCGGGGAGCTGTTTTTT	CASRGQGTGELFF
TRBJ1-2	13	NA	NA	TRBV11-2	TGTGCCAGCAGCTTGGGAGCTAACTATGGCTACACCTTC	CASSLGANYGYTF
TRBJ1-5	14	NA	NA	TRBV6-1	TGTGCCAGCAGAACCCGGGGTCCAAATCAGCCCCAGCATTTT	CASRTRGPNQPQHF
TRBJ2-1	15	NA	NA	TRBV4-1	TGCGCCAGCAGCCTCGGGGAGAACTCCTACAATGAGCAGTTCTTC	CASSLGENSYNEQFF
TRBJ2-1	15	NA	NA	TRBV18	TGTGCCAGCTCACCAGGACAGAGTACAATTGGTGAGCAGTTCTTC	CASSPGQSTIGEQFF
TRBJ2-3	15	NA	NA	TRBV7-2	TGTGCCAGCAGCCCCGGACAGATGTACACAGATACGCAGTATTTT	CASSPGQMYTDTQYF
TRBJ2-3	15	NA	NA	TRBV7-6	TGTGCCAGCAGCTTATTAGCTCCACCCACAGATACGCAGTATTTT	CASSLLAPPTDTQYF
TRBJ1-6	14	NA	NA	TRBV10-3	TGTGCCATCAGGGCCAGGGTGTATAATTCACCCCTCCACTTT	CAIRARVYNSPLHF
TRBJ1-2	12	NA	once	TRBV5-4	TGTGCCAGCAGCGGAACAGGGTTTGGCTACACCTTC	CASSGTGFGYTF
TRBJ2-5	16	TRBD2	NA	TRBV2	TGTGCCAGCAGTGAGATGAACGGGGGGGTACAAGAGACCCAGTACTTC	CASSEMNGGVQETQYF
TRBJ1-6	12	NA	NA	TRBV6-1	TGTGCCAGCATCCAGACCCGCGGCACCCTCCACTTT	CASIQTRGTLHF
TRBJ2-7	15	NA	once	TRBV4-1	TGCGCCAGCAGCCCTCCCGGGACAAGCTCCTACGAGCAGTACTTC	CASSPPGTSSYEQYF
TRBJ1-4	14	TRBD1	few	TRBV5-4	TGTGCCTGCCACTCACAGGGGGCCGTGGAAAAACTGTTTTTT	CACHSQGAVEKLFF
TRBJ1-5	14	NA	NA	TRBV6-1	TGTGCCAGCATGGGGAACAGGGCCAATCAGCCCCAGCATTTT	CASMGNRANQPQHF
TRBJ1-1	13	NA	NA	TRBV7-9	TGTGCCAGCATAGGGGTGGGATTCACTGAAGCTTTCTTT	CASIGVGFTEAFF
TRBJ2-1	18	TRBD2	NA	TRBV4-1	TGCGCCAGCAGCCAAGAGGCACTTGGACTAGCGGGGCAGATCGAGCAGTTCTTC	CASSQEALGLAGQIEQFF
TRBJ2-2	12	NA	NA	TRBV2	TGTGCCAGCACCTTCAGGGCCGGGGAGCTGTTTTTT	CASTFRAGELFF
TRBJ2-7	14	TRBD1	NA	TRBV28	TGTGCCAGCAGGACGGACAGGGGAACCTACGAGCAGTACTTC	CASRTDRGTYEQYF
TRBJ2-1	15	NA	NA	TRBV9	TGTGCCAGCAGCGTGATGCCGTTTGGAGGTGATGAGCAGTTCTTC	CASSVMPFGGDEQFF
TRBJ2-7	15	TRBD1	few	TRBV9	TGTGCCAGCAGCCCCCAGGGACAGGGTGGATACGAGCAGTACTTC	CASSPQGQGGYEQYF
TRBJ2-1	11	TRBD2	NA	TRBV30	TGTGCCTTCCTAGCGGGAGAGGAGCAGTTCTTC	CAFLAGEEQFF
TRBJ2-5	16	TRBD2	NA	TRBV9	TGCGCCAGCAGCGCTAGCGGGACACGCCTTCACGAGACCCAGTACTTC	CASSASGTRLHETQYF
TRBJ1-2	12	NA	NA	TRBV27	TGTGCCAGCAGTGCTCTAGGCTATGGCTACACCTTC	CASSALGYGYTF
TRBJ1-2	13	TRBD1	few	TRBV10-3	TGTGCCATCAGTGCCGGACAGGGCTATGGCTACACCTTC	CAISAGQGYGYTF
TRBJ2-5	12	NA	NA	TRBV6-5	TGTGCCAGCAGTAGAGGATCGGAAACCCAGTACTTC	CASSRGSETQYF
TRBJ2-5	16	NA	NA	TRBV29-1	TGCAGCGTTGACGGGGATACTAGGGGGGGCGGAGAGACCCAGTACTTC	CSVDGDTRGGGETQYF
TRBJ1-5	18	NA	NA	TRBV4-1	TGCGCCAGCAGCCTATCCCTCTGGGGAGGCGGTCGAAATCAGCCCCAGCATTTT	CASSLSLWGGGRNQPQHF
TRBJ1-2	12	NA	NA	TRBV28	TGTGCCAGCAGTTTAGGTTTCTGGGGAGACCGCTTC	CASSLGFWGDRF
TRBJ2-7	14	NA	NA	TRBV30	TGTGCCTGGAGTGTTTATGTCAGCTCCTACGAGCAGTACTTC	CAWSVYVSSYEQYF
TRBJ1-1	15	NA	NA	TRBV11-2	TGTGCCAGCAGCCCTTACTTCCAGGGGAGAACTGAAGCTTTCTTT	CASSPYFQGRTEAFF
TRBJ1-3	15	TRBD1	NA	TRBV7-9	TGTGCCAGCGGACCACAGGGGGCGTCTGGAAACACCATATATTTT	CASGPQGASGNTIYF
TRBJ2-5	11	NA	NA	TRBV20-1	TGCAGTGCTAGGCGGCAAGAGACCCAGTACTTC	CSARRQETQYF
TRBJ2-5	17	TRBD2	NA	TRBV10-2	TGCGCCAGCAGTGAGTCTCCTCCTACTAGCGGGAGTGGGCCCCAGTACTTC	CASSESPPTSGSGPQYF